What follows are 11 T cell receptor beta chains derived from one specimen sequenced in a study of T-cell reconstitution after alpha-beta-depleted transplantation in children. TCRbeta library construction was performed incorporating unique molecular identifiers. In TCRdb, the PCR reads were re-called with MiXCR into one record per CDR3 protein. The repertoire holds about a million distinct CDR3 sequences, with roughly 29% as singletons. Source: PBMCs, mostly from graft donor cells, taken 360 days after TCRalphabeta/CD19-depleted stem cell transplant. These receptors all come from a boy under three years old who had a stem cell transplant for SCID, so the T cells may come from the graft donor.

The chain employs TRBV6-2 or TRBV6-3 and TRBJ2-6, with 10 bases identical to TRBD1. Germline V gene lookup returns CDR1 MNHEY and CDR2 SVGEGT. After removal of 5 bases from V and 0 bases from J, the junction contained 4 bases not matched to a gene. The length of the CDR3 is 17 residues. The CDR3 is CASSPGQGSSGANVLTF. DNA for the CDR3: TGTGCCAGCAGTCCGGGACAGGGGAGCTCTGGGGCCAACGTCCTGACTTTC.

The V gene is TRBV18, the J gene TRBJ2-3; 8 bases are shared with TRBD2. Germline CDR1 reads KGHSH; CDR2 reads LQKENI. The CDR3 covers 15 residues. Unmatched junction bases numbered 5, after V lost 3 bases and J lost 3 bases. The CDR3 protein is CASSPDSGETDTQYF. CDR3 DNA sequence: TGTGCCAGCTCACCGGATAGCGGGGAAACAGATACGCAGTATTTT.

This clonotype was found a few times. The chain joins TRBV14 to TRBJ2-3; possibly TRBD1 or TRBD2 for D (6 bases each). The CDR3 consists of 17 residues. Germline lookup yields CDR1 SGHDN and CDR2 FVKESK. V lost 0 bases and J lost 1, with 14 bases in between. The CDR3 region is CASSQENAGGRTDTQYF. The CDR3 DNA follows: TGTGCCAGCAGCCAAGAAAACGCTGGGGGGCGCACAGATACGCAGTATTTT. The complete variable domain, with remaining parts taken from reference TRBV14 and TRBJ2-3, reads EAGVTQFPSHSVIEKGQTVTLRCDPISGHDNLYWYRRVMGKEIKFLLHFVKESKQDESGMPNNRFLAERTGGTYSTLKVQPAELEDSGVYFCASSQENAGGRTDTQYFGPGTRLTVL.

The chain is built from TRBV7-9 and TRBJ2-7; 10 bases are shared with TRBD1. With V trimmed by 5 bases and J by 4 bases, 8 bases remained unmatched. Germline CDR1 reads SEHNR; CDR2 reads FQNEAQ (reference sequence). The CDR3 is made up of 15 amino acids. CDR3 nucleotides: TGTGCCAGCAGCCTCCGACAGGGGGCTATTTACGAGCAGTACTTC. It encodes CASSLRQGAIYEQYF.

This clonotype was detected only a few times. The chain joins TRBV10-3 to TRBJ2-3, with D hard to call. This CDR3 contains 11 residues. Germline CDR1 and CDR2: ENHRY and SYGVKD. Trimming left V 4 bases short and J 6 bases short, with 5 bases between. CDR3 loop: CAISGRDTQYF. The CDR3 DNA reads TGTGCCATCAGTGGCAGGGATACGCAGTATTTT.

This clonotype was counted between two and nine times. As DNA, the CDR3 is TGTGCCAGCAGCCGCGGGGGGCCCCCGTTCTCCTACAATGAGCAGTTCTTC. It codes for CASSRGGPPFSYNEQFF. This chain connects TRBV11-2 to TRBJ2-1; 8 bases fit TRBD2. The junction had 9 bases not matched to a gene; V was cut back by 5 bases and J by 0 bases. Germline values: CDR1 SGHAT, CDR2 FQNNGV. The CDR3 spans 17 residues.

The chain recombines TRBV28 with TRBJ1-1; D is unresolved. The CDR3 runs to 15 residues. V was cut by 6 bases and J by 3 bases, with 17 bases left in between. Germline CDR1 MDHEN, CDR2 SYDVKM. As DNA, the CDR3 is TGTGCCAGCAGGTTAAAGGGAGCTCCTTACACTGAAGCTTTCTTT. Amino acid sequence: CASRLKGAPYTEAFF.

This rearrangement joins TRBV6-6 to TRBJ2-7, with D maybe TRBD1 (5 bases). Germline lookup yields CDR1 MNHNY and CDR2 SVGAGI (reference sequence). The length of the CDR3 is 13 residues. V lost 3 bases, J lost 1 base, and 7 bases lay in between. CDR3 in amino acids: CASSYDRSYEQYF. CDR3 DNA: TGTGCCAGCAGTTATGACAGATCCTACGAGCAGTACTTC.

This chain uses TRBV4-2 with TRBJ2-7; D might be TRBD2 (6 bases). The germline V gene encodes CDR1 LGHNA and CDR2 YNFKEQ. V was cut by 4 bases and J by 3 bases, with 25 bases left in between. The CDR3 is 18 amino acids. This chain's CDR3 is CASSLTVPQYPDYYEQYF. The CDR3 bases are TGTGCCAGCAGCCTAACAGTCCCCCAGTACCCGGACTACTACGAGCAGTACTTC.

The genes are TRBV7-2 and TRBJ2-5, with unresolved D. The germline V gene encodes CDR1 SGHTA and CDR2 FQGNSA. This CDR3 is built from 14 residues. V shed 1 base and J shed 1 base, with 7 bases lying between them. Here the CDR3 reads CASSLVLLQETQYF. The CDR3 coding sequence is TGTGCCAGCAGCTTAGTTTTACTCCAAGAGACCCAGTACTTC.

The J gene is TRBJ2-1, the V gene TRBV7-7, with D possibly being TRBD1 or TRBD2 (6 bases each). The CDR3 extends over 15 amino acids. Germline CDR1 and CDR2: SSHAT and FNYEAQ (reference sequence). The V gene lost 4 bases and the J gene lost 2 bases, with 12 bases spanning the gap. This CDR3 reads CASSSPGATYNEQFF. CDR3 DNA sequence: TGTGCCAGCAGCTCCCCGGGGGCGACCTACAATGAGCAGTTCTTC.